This T cell receptor (beta chain) was documented in a study of shared clonotypes between healthy human individuals. As concerns this clone: The sample has other DNA sequences that encode this CDR3 too.

Only in-frame clones appear in the TCRdb table, and some are missing; sequencing was by immunoSEQ multiplex PCR. This table has fewer than 1.6 million clones, approximately 98.5% appearing once. The germline gives CDR1 MDHEN, CDR2 SYDVKM. This CDR3 has 12 residues. With 5 bases removed from V and 3 bases from J, the gap between germline ends came to 8 bases. J is TRBJ2-7 and V is TRBV28; D not resolved. Input material: naive CD4+ T cells sorted from blood. The subset is: CD45RA+ positively selected. The TCR was taken from a man aged 25 to 40 in good health. This chain's CDR3 is CASSPPLYEQYF. The CDR3 nucleotides are TGTGCCAGCAGTCCCCCCCTCTACGAGCAGTACTTC. Filled out from reference TRBV28 and TRBJ2-7, the complete variable domain reads DVKVTQSSRYLVKRTGEKVFLECVQDMDHENMFWYRQDPGLGLRLIYFSYDVKMKEKGDIPEGYSVSREKKERFSLILESASTNQTSMYLCASSPPLYEQYFGPGTRLTVT.